One sample yielded the 18 T cell receptor beta chains listed below, sequenced in a study of a mutant IDH1 vaccine in newly diagnosed glioma. The data were produced by immunoSEQ multiplex PCR, yet TCRdb's version contains in-frame clones alone and is incomplete. The repertoire holds about 60,000 clones, approximately 87% seen once, with 1.5% to 2% in the top ten. Antigens of these TCRs are unknown. Sample time point: week 35, safety follow-up. One vaccine dose held 300 ug of mutant IDH1 20-mer peptide and came with topical imiquimod. The input for sequencing was PBMCs, taken from a glioma patient whose treatment included an IDH1 peptide vaccine. The receptors shown here come from a man between 40 and 49 years old with glioma.

V is TRBV7-2 and J is TRBJ1-2, with D perhaps TRBD1 (5 bases). Germline CDR1 is SGHTA and CDR2 is FQGNSA. This CDR3 has 13 amino acids. Deletions cut 1 base from V and 8 bases from J, with 11 bases between. Here the CDR3 reads CASSLVRQGGYTF. CDR3 nucleotides: TGTGCCAGCAGCTTAGTAAGGCAGGGCGGCTACACCTTC.

This clone was seen only once. The J gene is TRBJ2-7, the V gene TRBV4-3; D is possibly TRBD2 (7 bases). Trimming cost V 4 bases and J 5 bases, with 18 bases left between them. Germline V gene data show CDR1 as LGHNA and CDR2 as YSLEER. This CDR3 region has 15 residues. The CDR3 protein is CASSRGGGTGNEQYF. The CDR3 nucleotides read TGCGCCAGCAGCCGAGGGGGGGGAACGGGTAACGAGCAGTACTTC.

The chain employs TRBV7-2 and TRBJ1-5; no clear D. Germline lookup yields CDR1 SGHTA and CDR2 FQGNSA. The CDR3 contains 18 residues. Between the trimmed V and J ends, which lost 2 bases and 3 bases, there was a span of 20 bases. In DNA, the CDR3 is TGTGCCAGCAGCTTATCGAGCCCAGGACCGCTCCTCAATCAGCCCCAGCATTTT. Translating gives CASSLSSPGPLLNQPQHF.

The genes are TRBV6-1 and TRBJ2-7, with 7 bases lining up with TRBD2. Trimming removed 3 bases from V and 4 bases from J; junction bases left unmatched: 6. Germline assignment: CDR1 MNHNS and CDR2 SASEGT. There are 14 residues in the CDR3. The CDR3 sequence is CASSEGGTQYEQYF. The CDR3 coding sequence is TGTGCCAGCAGTGAGGGAGGGACCCAATACGAGCAGTACTTC.

In its sample, this clone was seen once. CDR3 nucleotide sequence: TGTGCCAGCAGCCTCAGGGGAGGGGAGACCCAGTACTTC. It translates to CASSLRGGETQYF. V usage is TRBV7-7 and J usage is TRBJ2-5; D is possibly TRBD2 (7 bases). The CDR3 covers 13 residues. CDR1 and CDR2 from the germline V gene are SSHAT and FNYEAQ (reference sequence). Trimming stripped 5 bases from V and 5 bases from J, with 12 bases between. Combining the CDR3 with reference TRBV7-7 and TRBJ2-5 gives the whole variable domain GAGVSQSPRYKVTKRGQDVTLRCDPISSHATLYWYQQALGQGPEFLTYFNYEAQPDKSGLPSDRFSAERPEGSISTLTIQRTEQRDSAMYRCASSLRGGETQYFGPGTRLLVL.

CDR3: CAIRGLAGETQYF. The CDR3 nucleotides read TGTGCCATCAGGGGACTAGCGGGAGAGACCCAGTACTTC. The chain has TRBV10-3 and TRBJ2-5, with 12 nucleotides matching TRBD2. With 6 bases clipped from V and 4 bases from J, the junction kept 0 bases outside the gene matches. The CDR3 is made up of 13 amino acids. The germline V gene has CDR1 ENHRY and CDR2 SYGVKD.

The CDR3, as DNA: TGTGCCAGTAGTAGGACCACTAGCGGGAGAATGAACGAGCAGTACTTC. This codes for CASSRTTSGRMNEQYF. The rearrangement joins TRBV19 to TRBJ2-7, with TRBD2 identical over 11 bases. Germline V gene data show CDR1 as LNHDA and CDR2 as SQIVND (reference sequence). The CDR3 is made up of 16 amino acids. Losses at the gene ends were 4 bases for V and 5 bases for J; bases not matched to a gene: 10.

The J gene is TRBJ1-3, the V gene TRBV11-2, with D hard to call. V was trimmed by 3 bases and J by 2 bases, leaving 14 bases between them. CDR3 size: 16 residues. Germline V lookup: CDR1 SGHAT, CDR2 FQNNGV. The CDR3, as DNA: TGTGCCAGCAGCTTGAGGATATCGGATACTGGAAACACCATATATTTT. This sequence encodes CASSLRISDTGNTIYF.

This clone appeared once. The genes are TRBV19 and TRBJ1-5; D is undetermined. V was clipped by 7 bases and J by 5 bases, with 9 bases between them. Germline V CDR1 and CDR2: LNHDA, SQIVND (reference sequence). CDR3 size: 12 residues. The CDR3 region is CASTGADQPQHF. CDR3 nucleotides: TGTGCCAGTACAGGAGCCGATCAGCCCCAGCATTTT.

This clone was seen a few times. The chain links TRBV28 to TRBJ2-1, with D perhaps TRBD2 (5 bases). This CDR3 is built from 15 residues. V was trimmed by 6 bases and J by 4 bases, leaving 16 bases between them. The germline V gene has CDR1 MDHEN and CDR2 SYDVKM. The CDR3 protein is CASSPTRRNYNEQFF. The CDR3 DNA reads TGTGCCAGCAGCCCTACTAGACGAAATTACAATGAGCAGTTCTTC.

The rearrangement links TRBV5-6 to TRBJ2-2; D ambiguous. Trimming removed 0 bases from V and 7 bases from J, with 16 bases in between. The CDR3 spans 16 residues. Germline lookup yields CDR1 SGHDT and CDR2 YYEEEE. CDR3 residues: CASSLDLGSVSGELFF. DNA for the CDR3: TGTGCCAGCAGCTTGGATTTAGGGTCGGTCAGCGGGGAGCTGTTTTTT.

J is TRBJ2-1 and V is TRBV9; TRBD1 aligns across 9 bases. V lost 4 bases, J lost 7 bases, and 6 bases stayed unmatched. The CDR3 has 14 amino acids. Per the germline V gene, CDR1 is SGDLS and CDR2 is YYNGEE. In nucleotides, the CDR3 is TGTGCCAGCAGCCCCAGGACAGGGGTGAATGAGCAGTTCTTC. Translation: CASSPRTGVNEQFF.

The rearrangement uses TRBV4-1 and TRBJ2-7, with 7 positions matching TRBD1. Germline assignment: CDR1 MGHRA and CDR2 YSYEKL. CDR3 length: 14 amino acids. The trim removed 3 bases at V and 7 bases at J, leaving 9 bases unmatched. The CDR3 DNA is TGCGCCAGCAGCCAGGGACAGAACCCGGTAGAGCAGTACTTC. Translated, it gives CASSQGQNPVEQYF.

The V gene is TRBV18, the J gene TRBJ1-2; 11 nucleotides match TRBD1. The CDR3 has 15 amino acids. Germline-derived CDR1 and CDR2 are KGHSH and LQKENI. Unmatched junction bases numbered 6, after V lost 2 bases and J lost 7 bases. The CDR3 region is CASSPAGTGGVGYTF. As DNA, the CDR3 is TGTGCCAGCTCACCAGCCGGGACAGGGGGGGTTGGCTACACCTTC.

V usage is TRBV18 and J usage is TRBJ1-5; D call uncertain. V dropped 3 bases and J dropped 9 bases, with 12 bases sitting between them. The germline V gene encodes CDR1 KGHSH and CDR2 LQKENI. The CDR3 contains 13 residues. The CDR3 loop reads CASSPIVGSPQHF. CDR3 nucleotide sequence: TGTGCCAGCTCACCGATCGTAGGATCGCCCCAGCATTTT. Using reference TRBV18 and TRBJ1-5 for the parts outside the CDR3, the full variable domain is NAGVMQNPRHLVRRRGQEARLRCSPMKGHSHVYWYRQLPEEGLKFMVYLQKENIIDESGMPKERFSAEFPKEGPSILRIQQVVRGDSAAYFCASSPIVGSPQHFGDGTRLSIL.

The chain is built from TRBV6-5 and TRBJ2-5, with a tentative D call TRBD2 (7 bases). The CDR3 is made up of 14 amino acids. V lost 3 bases and J 5 bases, leaving 13 bases between the germline ends. Germline V lookup: CDR1 MNHEY, CDR2 SVGAGI. The CDR3 region is CASSYGGAGETQYF. CDR3 coding DNA: TGTGCCAGCAGTTATGGGGGGGCAGGGGAGACCCAGTACTTC.

The chain links TRBV27 to TRBJ1-3; no firm D call. Per the germline V gene, CDR1 is MNHEY and CDR2 is SMNVEV (reference sequence). The CDR3 has 15 residues. V shed 4 bases and J shed 0 bases, with 10 bases lying between them. CDR3 in amino acids: CASSSRPISGNTIYF. CDR3 in DNA: TGTGCCAGCAGTTCCCGCCCGATCTCTGGAAACACCATATATTTT.

V is TRBV18 and J is TRBJ1-5; perhaps TRBD1 as D (5 bases). There are 14 residues in the CDR3. The V gene lost 2 bases and the J gene lost 7 bases, with 12 bases spanning the gap. In germline, CDR1 is KGHSH, CDR2 LQKENI. CDR3 DNA: TGTGCCAGCTCACCAGGGACTCAAGGGCAGCCCCAGCATTTT. It codes for CASSPGTQGQPQHF.